The clone carrying this T cell receptor (beta chain) was observed a handful of times. No antigen is known for it. The sample belongs to a study of metastatic and nonmetastatic thyroid tumors. Turning to the study itself: From malignant and benign thyroid patients, repertoires in blood and in tumor or nodule tissue were compared. Notes on the study in general: Malignant thyroid tumors reportedly exceeded benign nodules significantly in TCR beta diversity, with the difference appearing in blood and tumor.

Before thyroid surgery, none of the patients had received any treatment. With 7 bases clipped from V and 6 bases from J, the junction kept 11 bases outside the gene matches. Germline lookup yields CDR1 LNHDA and CDR2 SQIVND (reference sequence). The CDR3 is made up of 14 amino acids. In the authors' methods: For papillary thyroid cancer, a distant-metastasis classifier was constructed from CDR3 differences observed across clinicopathological groups. TCRdb reassembled clones from the PCR reads with MiXCR. TCRdb assigned the V and J calls; the authors' analysis was not used. The repertoire holds roughly 15,000 clones, with approximately 25% as singletons.

This rearrangement joins TRBV19 to TRBJ1-2; 7 bases agree with TRBD1. The material sequenced was tumor tissue. The TCR comes from a female donor with papillary thyroid cancer or a benign thyroid nodule (not recorded which). Some clones in this sample may be carry-over from other donors' samples. The chain's CDR3 is CASILGQVWDGYTF. The CDR3 nucleotides are TGTGCCAGTATCCTTGGACAGGTCTGGGATGGCTACACCTTC.